Reported below is one T cell receptor (beta chain). The sample belongs to a study of T cells expressing NK-cell markers. At the level of the study: Sequencing covered eight donors, seven HCMV-seropositive and one seronegative.

Following a re-call of the 5' RACE reads, TCRdb has one entry per CDR3 protein and lacks DNA. The sample spans 350,000 to 500,000 distinct CDR3 sequences; the ten largest clones claim 7.3%. Germline CDR1 SGHKS, CDR2 YYEKEE (reference sequence). The CDR3 totals 16 residues. This chain links TRBV5-5 with TRBJ1-5; TCRdb picks TRBD1, but there is no DNA to check that call. Sequencing used blood T cells: a sorted CD56 or NKG2C T cell subset, CD4+ or CD8+ T cells, or bulk PBMC T cells (not recorded which). The TCR comes from a woman aged 18 to 75 in good health. The CDR3: CASSLWGAGSNQPQHF.